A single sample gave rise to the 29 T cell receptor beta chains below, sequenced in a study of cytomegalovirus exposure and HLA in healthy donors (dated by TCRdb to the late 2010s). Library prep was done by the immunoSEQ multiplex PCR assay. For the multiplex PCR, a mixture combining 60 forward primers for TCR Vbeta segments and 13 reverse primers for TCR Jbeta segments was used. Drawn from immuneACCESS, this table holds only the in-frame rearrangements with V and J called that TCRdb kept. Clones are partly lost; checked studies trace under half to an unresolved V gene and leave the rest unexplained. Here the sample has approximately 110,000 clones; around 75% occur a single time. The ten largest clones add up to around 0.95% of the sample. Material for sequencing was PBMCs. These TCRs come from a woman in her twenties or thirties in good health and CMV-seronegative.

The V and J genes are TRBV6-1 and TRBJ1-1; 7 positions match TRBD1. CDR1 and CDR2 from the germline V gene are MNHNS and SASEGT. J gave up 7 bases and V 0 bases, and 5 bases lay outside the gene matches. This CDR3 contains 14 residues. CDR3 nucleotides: TGTGCCAGCAGTGAAGCAGGACAGGCGAGTGAAGCTTTCTTT. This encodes CASSEAGQASEAFF.

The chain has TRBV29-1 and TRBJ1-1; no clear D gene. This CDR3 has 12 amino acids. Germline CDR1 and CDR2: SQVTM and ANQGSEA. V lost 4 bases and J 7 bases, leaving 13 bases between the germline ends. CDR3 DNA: TGCAGCGTTGGAGGGAGTTCGGATGAAGCTTTCTTT. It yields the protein CSVGGSSDEAFF.

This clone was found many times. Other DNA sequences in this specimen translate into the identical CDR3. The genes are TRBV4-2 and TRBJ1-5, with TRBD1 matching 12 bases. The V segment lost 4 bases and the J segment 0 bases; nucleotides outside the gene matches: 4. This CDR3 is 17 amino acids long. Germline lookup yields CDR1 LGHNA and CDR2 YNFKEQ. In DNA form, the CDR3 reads TGTGCCAGCAGCCTCGGGACAGGGGGCTATAGCAATCAGCCCCAGCATTTT. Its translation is CASSLGTGGYSNQPQHF.

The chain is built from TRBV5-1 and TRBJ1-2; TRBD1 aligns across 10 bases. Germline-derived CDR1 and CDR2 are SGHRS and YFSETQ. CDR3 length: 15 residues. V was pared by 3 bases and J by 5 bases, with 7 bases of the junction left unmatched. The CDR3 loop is CASSWNPGQGYGYTF. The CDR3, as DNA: TGCGCCAGCAGCTGGAACCCGGGACAGGGGTATGGCTACACCTTC.

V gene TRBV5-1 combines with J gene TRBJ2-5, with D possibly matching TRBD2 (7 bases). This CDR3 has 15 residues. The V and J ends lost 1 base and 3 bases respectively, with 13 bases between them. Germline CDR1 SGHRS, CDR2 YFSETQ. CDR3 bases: TGCGCCAGCAGCTTGTATGGGGGGGCCGAAGAGACCCAGTACTTC. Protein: CASSLYGGAEETQYF.

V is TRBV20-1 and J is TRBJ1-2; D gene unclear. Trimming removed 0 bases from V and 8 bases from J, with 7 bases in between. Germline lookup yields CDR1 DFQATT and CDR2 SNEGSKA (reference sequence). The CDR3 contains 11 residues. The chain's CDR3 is CSARDRGGYTF. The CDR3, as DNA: TGCAGTGCTAGAGATCGGGGAGGCTACACCTTC.

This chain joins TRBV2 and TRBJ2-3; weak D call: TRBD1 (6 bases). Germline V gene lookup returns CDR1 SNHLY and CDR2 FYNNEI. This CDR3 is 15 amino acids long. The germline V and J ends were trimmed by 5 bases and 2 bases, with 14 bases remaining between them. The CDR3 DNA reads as TGTGCCAGCAGTCCGGACAGAGTCGCCACAGATACGCAGTATTTT. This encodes CASSPDRVATDTQYF.

The DNA of the CDR3 is TGTGCCAGCAGTTACTCGAAGAGTTATGAGCAGTTCTTC. This translates into CASSYSKSYEQFF. The chain combines TRBV6-5 with TRBJ2-1; no reliable D call. Germline V gene lookup returns CDR1 MNHEY and CDR2 SVGAGI. The length of the CDR3 is 13 residues. The V and J ends lost 0 bases and 8 bases respectively, with 8 bases between them.

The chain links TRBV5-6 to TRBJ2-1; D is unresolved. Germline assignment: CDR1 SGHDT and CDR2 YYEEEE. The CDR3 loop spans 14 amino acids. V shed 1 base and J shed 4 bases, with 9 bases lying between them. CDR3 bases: TGTGCCAGCAGCTTGTATCAGATTTACAATGAGCAGTTCTTC. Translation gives CASSLYQIYNEQFF.

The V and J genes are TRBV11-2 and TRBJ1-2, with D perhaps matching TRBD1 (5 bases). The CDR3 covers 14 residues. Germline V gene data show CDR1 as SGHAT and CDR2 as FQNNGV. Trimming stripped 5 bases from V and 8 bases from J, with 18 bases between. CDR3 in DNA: TGTGCCAGCAGCCCGGACATCCCTCCGGACGGCTACACCTTC. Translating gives CASSPDIPPDGYTF.

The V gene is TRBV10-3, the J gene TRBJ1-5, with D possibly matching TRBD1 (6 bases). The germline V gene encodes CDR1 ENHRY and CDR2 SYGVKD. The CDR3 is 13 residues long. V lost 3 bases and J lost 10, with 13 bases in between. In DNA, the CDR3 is TGTGCCATCAGTGATGGACAGCCAAGCCCCCAGCATTTT. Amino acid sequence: CAISDGQPSPQHF.

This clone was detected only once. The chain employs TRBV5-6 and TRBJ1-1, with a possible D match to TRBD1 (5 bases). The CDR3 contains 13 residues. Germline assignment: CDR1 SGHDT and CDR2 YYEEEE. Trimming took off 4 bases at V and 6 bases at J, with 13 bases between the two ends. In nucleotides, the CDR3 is TGTGCCAGCAGCCCGGGGGATTGGGCTGAAGCTTTCTTT. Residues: CASSPGDWAEAFF.

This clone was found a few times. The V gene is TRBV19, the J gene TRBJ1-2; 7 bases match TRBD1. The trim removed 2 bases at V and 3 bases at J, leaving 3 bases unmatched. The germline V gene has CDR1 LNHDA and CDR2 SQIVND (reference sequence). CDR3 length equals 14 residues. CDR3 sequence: CASSIRQGDYGYTF. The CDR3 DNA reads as TGTGCCAGTAGTATACGACAGGGCGACTATGGCTACACCTTC.

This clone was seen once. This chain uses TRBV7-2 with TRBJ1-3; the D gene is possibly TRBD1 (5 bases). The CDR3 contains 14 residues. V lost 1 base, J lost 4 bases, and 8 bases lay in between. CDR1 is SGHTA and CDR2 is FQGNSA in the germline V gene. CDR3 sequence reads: CASSLGGVGNTIYF. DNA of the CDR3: TGTGCCAGCAGCTTAGGGGGGGTCGGAAACACCATATATTTT.

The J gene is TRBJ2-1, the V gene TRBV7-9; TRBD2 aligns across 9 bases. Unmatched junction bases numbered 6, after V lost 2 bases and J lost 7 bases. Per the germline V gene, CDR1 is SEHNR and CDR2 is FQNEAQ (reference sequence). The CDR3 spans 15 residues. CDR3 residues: CASSLTSGGWNEQFF. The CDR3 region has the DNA TGTGCCAGCAGCTTAACCAGCGGGGGGTGGAATGAGCAGTTCTTC.

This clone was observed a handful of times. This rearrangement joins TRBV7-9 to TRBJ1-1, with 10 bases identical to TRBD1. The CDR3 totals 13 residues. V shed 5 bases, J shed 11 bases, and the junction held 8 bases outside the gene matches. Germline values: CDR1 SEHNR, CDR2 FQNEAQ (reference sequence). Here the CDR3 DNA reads TGTGCCAGCAGCCCCCGACAGGGGGCCGTCGCTTTCTTT. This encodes CASSPRQGAVAFF.

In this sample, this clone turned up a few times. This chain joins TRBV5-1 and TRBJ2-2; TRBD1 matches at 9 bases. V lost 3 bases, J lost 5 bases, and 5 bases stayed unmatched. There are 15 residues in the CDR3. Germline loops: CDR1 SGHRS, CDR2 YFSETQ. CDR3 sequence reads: CASSWGQGDTGELFF. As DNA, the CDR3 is TGCGCCAGCAGCTGGGGACAGGGAGATACCGGGGAGCTGTTTTTT.

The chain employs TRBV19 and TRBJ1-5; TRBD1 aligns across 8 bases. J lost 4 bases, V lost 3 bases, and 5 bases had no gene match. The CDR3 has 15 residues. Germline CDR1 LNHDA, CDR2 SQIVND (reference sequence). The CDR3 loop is CASSIGQGANQPQHF. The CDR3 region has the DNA TGTGCCAGTAGTATTGGCCAGGGGGCGAATCAGCCCCAGCATTTT.

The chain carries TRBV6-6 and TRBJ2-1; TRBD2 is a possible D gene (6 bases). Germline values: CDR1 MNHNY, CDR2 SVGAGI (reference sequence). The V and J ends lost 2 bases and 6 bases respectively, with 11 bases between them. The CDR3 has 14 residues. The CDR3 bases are TGTGCCAGCAGTTACGTAGGGAGGCGCAATGAGCAGTTCTTC. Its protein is CASSYVGRRNEQFF.

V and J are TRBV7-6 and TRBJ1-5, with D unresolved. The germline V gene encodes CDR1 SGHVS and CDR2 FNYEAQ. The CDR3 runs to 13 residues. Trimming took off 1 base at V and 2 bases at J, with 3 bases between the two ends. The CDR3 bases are TGTGCCAGCAGCTTAGGGCGCAATCAGCCCCAGCATTTT. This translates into CASSLGRNQPQHF.

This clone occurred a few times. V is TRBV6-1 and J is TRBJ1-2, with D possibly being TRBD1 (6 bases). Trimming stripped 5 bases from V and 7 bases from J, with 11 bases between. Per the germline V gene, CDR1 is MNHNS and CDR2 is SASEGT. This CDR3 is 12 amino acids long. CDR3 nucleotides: TGTGCCAGCAGTCGACAGGATCGTGGCTACACCTTC. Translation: CASSRQDRGYTF.

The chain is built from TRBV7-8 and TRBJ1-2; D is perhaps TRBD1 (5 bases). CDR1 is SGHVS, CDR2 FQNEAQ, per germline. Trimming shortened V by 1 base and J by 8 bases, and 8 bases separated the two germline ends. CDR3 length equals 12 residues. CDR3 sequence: CASSLGRDGYTF. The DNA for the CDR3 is TGTGCCAGCAGCTTAGGGAGGGACGGCTACACCTTC.

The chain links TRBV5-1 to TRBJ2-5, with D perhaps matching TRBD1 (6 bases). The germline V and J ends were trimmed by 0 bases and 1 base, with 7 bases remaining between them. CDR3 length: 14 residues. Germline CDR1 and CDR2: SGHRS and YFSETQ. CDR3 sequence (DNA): TGCGCCAGCAGCTTGGGGACAGCCCAAGAGACCCAGTACTTC. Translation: CASSLGTAQETQYF.

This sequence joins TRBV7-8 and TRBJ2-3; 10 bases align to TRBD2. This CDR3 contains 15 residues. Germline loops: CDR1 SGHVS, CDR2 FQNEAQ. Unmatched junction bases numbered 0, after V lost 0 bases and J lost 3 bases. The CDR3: CASSLASGGTDTQYF. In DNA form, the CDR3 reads TGTGCCAGCAGCTTAGCTAGCGGGGGGACAGATACGCAGTATTTT.

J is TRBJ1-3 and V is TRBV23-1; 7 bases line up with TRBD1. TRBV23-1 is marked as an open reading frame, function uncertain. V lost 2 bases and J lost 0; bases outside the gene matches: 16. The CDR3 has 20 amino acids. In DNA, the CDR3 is TGCGCCAGCAGTCAAGGGACGCGGGACAGTAAAGAGGCCTCTGGAAACACCATATATTTT. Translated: CASSQGTRDSKEASGNTIYF.

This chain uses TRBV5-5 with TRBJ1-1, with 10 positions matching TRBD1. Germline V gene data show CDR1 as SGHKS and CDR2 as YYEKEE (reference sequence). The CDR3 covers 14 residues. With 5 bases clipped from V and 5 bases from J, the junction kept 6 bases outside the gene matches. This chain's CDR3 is CASRLWDRGTEAFF. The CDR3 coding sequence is TGTGCCAGCAGATTATGGGACAGGGGAACTGAAGCTTTCTTT.

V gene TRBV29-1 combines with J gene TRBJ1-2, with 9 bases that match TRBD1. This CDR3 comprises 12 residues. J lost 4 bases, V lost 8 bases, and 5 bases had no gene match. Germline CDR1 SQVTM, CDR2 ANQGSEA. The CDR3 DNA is TGCAGCTCACAGACAGGGGGCTATGGCTACACCTTC. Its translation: CSSQTGGYGYTF.

The CDR3 region is CASSTFDRDEQYF. The CDR3 DNA reads TGTGCCAGCAGCACCTTCGACAGGGACGAGCAGTACTTC. V is TRBV5-5 and J is TRBJ2-7; 7 nucleotides match TRBD1. Germline CDR1 is SGHKS and CDR2 is YYEKEE (reference sequence). Unmatched junction bases numbered 6, after V lost 4 bases and J lost 5 bases. The CDR3 sequence is 13 residues long.

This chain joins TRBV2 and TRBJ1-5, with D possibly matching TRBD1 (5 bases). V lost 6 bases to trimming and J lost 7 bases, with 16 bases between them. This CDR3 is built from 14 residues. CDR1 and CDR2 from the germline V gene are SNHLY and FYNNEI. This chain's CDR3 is CASSQFRVDQPQHF. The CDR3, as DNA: TGTGCCAGCAGCCAATTCAGGGTAGACCAGCCCCAGCATTTT.